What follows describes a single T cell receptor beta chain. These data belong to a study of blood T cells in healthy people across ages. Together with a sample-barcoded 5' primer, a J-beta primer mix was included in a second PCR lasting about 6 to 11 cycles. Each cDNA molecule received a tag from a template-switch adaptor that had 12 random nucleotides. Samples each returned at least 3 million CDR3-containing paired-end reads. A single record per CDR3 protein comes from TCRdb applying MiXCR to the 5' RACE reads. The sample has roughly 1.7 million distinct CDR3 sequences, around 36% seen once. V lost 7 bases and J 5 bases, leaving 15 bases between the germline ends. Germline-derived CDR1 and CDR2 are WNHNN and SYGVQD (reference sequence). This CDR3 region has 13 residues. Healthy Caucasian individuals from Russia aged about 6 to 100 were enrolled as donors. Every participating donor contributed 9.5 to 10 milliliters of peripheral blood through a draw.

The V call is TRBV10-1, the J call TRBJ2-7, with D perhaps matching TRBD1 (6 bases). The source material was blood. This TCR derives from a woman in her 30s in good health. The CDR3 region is CASITGFGHEQYF. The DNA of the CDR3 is TGCGCCAGCATCACAGGGTTTGGCCACGAGCAGTACTTC.